The 23 T cell receptor beta chains below were found in one sample sequenced in a study of beta chain features in type 1 diabetes (dated by TCRdb to 2016 to 2019). Study-level results and caveats: Type 1 diabetes patients showed a moderate but significant shortening of TCRB CDR3 length in all four CD4+ subsets.

The library came from the immunoSEQ multiplex PCR assay. The entire amount of isolated RNA was reverse transcribed using the High Capacity cDNA Reverse Transcription Kit, so the sequenced TCRB transcripts were expressed ones. What TCRdb holds here is the immuneACCESS table cut down to in-frame rearrangements. Part of the clones is not present; checked against another copy, under half of the missing clones reflect an unresolved V gene, and the others are unexplained. For this sample the table gives over 150,000 clones, of which 6.5% to 10% were detected only once. 0.54% of the sample belongs to the ten largest clones. The antigens these receptors bind are not known. The material sequenced was central memory CD4+ T cells from blood. These receptors originate from a woman aged 18-29 years with type 1 diabetes.

J is TRBJ1-2 and V is TRBV28; 8 positions agree with TRBD1. This CDR3 is built from 13 residues. J gave up 6 bases and V 4 bases, and 4 bases lay outside the gene matches. The germline gives CDR1 MDHEN, CDR2 SYDVKM. The CDR3 loop reads CASSSQGAHGYTF. CDR3 nucleotide sequence: TGTGCCAGCAGTTCCCAGGGGGCCCATGGCTACACCTTC.

This chain joins TRBV6-6 and TRBJ2-7; 8 positions agree with TRBD1. The CDR3 contains 14 residues. Trimming removed 5 bases from V and 2 bases from J; junction bases left unmatched: 5. From germline, CDR1 is MNHNY and CDR2 SVGAGI (reference sequence). In DNA, the CDR3 is TGTGCCAGCAGTCCCCCGACAGGGGCCTACGAGCAGTACTTC. It is translated as CASSPPTGAYEQYF.

The chain employs TRBV28 and TRBJ2-1, with 12 nucleotides matching TRBD2. This CDR3 has 14 residues. Germline trimming cut 5 bases from V and 8 bases from J; bases unmatched to any gene: 4. Germline CDR1 reads MDHEN; CDR2 reads SYDVKM. Here the CDR3 DNA reads TGTGCCAGCAGTAGACTAGCGGGAGTCGATGAGCAGTTCTTC. This translates into CASSRLAGVDEQFF.

This clone was picked up a small number of times. As DNA, the CDR3 is TGCGCCAGCAGCCAAGTGGTTCTTTTGAGCGGGGGGAACACCGGGGAGCTGTTTTTT. Its translation is CASSQVVLLSGGNTGELFF. This rearrangement joins TRBV4-3 to TRBJ2-2, with TRBD2 matching 8 bases. The V and J ends lost 1 base and 1 base, in that order; junction bases with no gene match: 11. Germline CDR1 reads LGHNA; CDR2 reads YSLEER. The length of the CDR3 is 19 residues.

The CDR3 loop reads CSAEPIFEQFF. The CDR3 DNA is TGCAGTGCTGAGCCAATCTTCGAGCAGTTCTTC. The rearrangement joins TRBV20-1 to TRBJ2-1; D is unclear. The V gene lost 5 bases and the J gene lost 10 bases, with 12 bases spanning the gap. Germline CDR1 and CDR2: DFQATT and SNEGSKA (reference sequence). The CDR3 is 11 amino acids.

In its sample, this clone was seen a few times. The chain combines TRBV7-2 with TRBJ1-1; unclear D gene. The length of the CDR3 is 13 residues. Per the germline V gene, CDR1 is SGHTA and CDR2 is FQGNSA. The V end lost 5 bases, the J end lost 2 bases, and 9 bases lay between the germline ends. Here the CDR3 reads CASSQPSNTEAFF. CDR3 coding DNA: TGTGCCAGCAGCCAACCTAGTAACACTGAAGCTTTCTTT. Using reference TRBV7-2 and TRBJ1-1 for the parts outside the CDR3, the full variable domain is GAGVSQSPSNKVTEKGKDVELRCDPISGHTALYWYRQSLGQGLEFLIYFQGNSAPDKSGLPSDRFSAERTGGSVSTLTIQRTQQEDSAVYLCASSQPSNTEAFFGQGTRLTVV.

The chain recombines TRBV5-1 with TRBJ1-5, with TRBD1 as a possible D gene (6 bases). V was clipped by 4 bases and J by 6 bases, with 20 bases between them. There are 16 residues in the CDR3. Germline V gene data show CDR1 as SGHRS and CDR2 as YFSETQ. This CDR3 is CASSPDRQGPGQPQHF. The CDR3 region has the DNA TGCGCCAGCAGCCCGGACCGGCAGGGGCCGGGTCAGCCCCAGCATTTT.

The chain employs TRBV2 and TRBJ2-5; 12 bases match TRBD2. The length of the CDR3 is 16 residues. With 5 bases clipped from V and 1 base from J, the junction kept 5 bases outside the gene matches. Germline CDR1 reads SNHLY; CDR2 reads FYNNEI. CDR3 in DNA: TGTGCCAGCAGTACCGGACTAGCGGGGTCCCAAGAGACCCAGTACTTC. It translates to CASSTGLAGSQETQYF.

The chain combines TRBV29-1 with TRBJ1-3; TRBD1 matches 7 bases. The V segment lost 3 bases and the J segment 3 bases; nucleotides outside the gene matches: 5. The CDR3 covers 14 residues. Germline assignment: CDR1 SQVTM and CDR2 ANQGSEA. The CDR3 loop is CSVETGSGGNTIYF. CDR3 coding DNA: TGCAGCGTTGAGACAGGGAGTGGTGGAAACACCATATATTTT.

V usage is TRBV5-1 and J usage is TRBJ2-2; 10 bases fit TRBD1. Germline values: CDR1 SGHRS, CDR2 YFSETQ. This CDR3 is built from 16 residues. J gave up 7 bases and V 3 bases, and 9 bases lay outside the gene matches. The CDR3 DNA sequence: TGCGCCAGCAGCTCTACGACAGGGGGCCTGGGCGGGGAGCTGTTTTTT. Its protein product is CASSSTTGGLGGELFF.

This clone was counted a few times. The V gene is TRBV9, the J gene TRBJ2-5; D may be TRBD2 (5 bases). The CDR3 spans 15 residues. Germline loops: CDR1 SGDLS, CDR2 YYNGEE. Trimming removed 0 bases from V and 5 bases from J, with 14 bases in between. The CDR3: CASSVGGSDRETQYF. CDR3 sequence (DNA): TGTGCCAGCAGCGTAGGAGGTAGCGACCGGGAGACCCAGTACTTC.

The genes are TRBV25-1 and TRBJ1-1; 7 nucleotides match TRBD1. Germline V gives CDR1 MGHDK, CDR2 SYGVNS. Losses at the gene ends were 10 bases for V and 4 bases for J; bases not matched to a gene: 6. There are 12 residues in the CDR3. The CDR3 here is CATRGGGTEAFF. CDR3 in DNA: TGTGCCACCAGAGGGGGCGGCACTGAAGCTTTCTTT.

This clone came up a few times. This chain connects TRBV6-5 to TRBJ2-3, with unresolved D. Looked up from germline, CDR1 is MNHEY and CDR2 is SVGAGI. The CDR3 contains 11 residues. The V gene lost 9 bases and the J gene lost 6 bases, with 10 bases spanning the gap. The CDR3 nucleotides read TGTGCCAGTCGGGTCGCGGATACGCAGTATTTT. Its protein product is CASRVADTQYF.

The V gene is TRBV5-1, the J gene TRBJ1-1, with D possibly being TRBD1 (6 bases). Germline lookup yields CDR1 SGHRS and CDR2 YFSETQ. V lost 0 bases to trimming and J lost 6 bases, with 12 bases between them. The CDR3 is made up of 14 amino acids. CDR3 sequence reads: CASSLDGGASEAFF. In DNA form, the CDR3 reads TGCGCCAGCAGCTTGGACGGGGGGGCGTCTGAAGCTTTCTTT.

The rearrangement links TRBV10-2 to TRBJ2-1; TRBD2 might be the D (7 bases). CDR1 is WSHSY and CDR2 is SAAADI in the germline V gene. This CDR3 spans 12 amino acids. Trimming removed 6 bases at V and 8 bases at J, with 11 bases between. The CDR3 DNA is TGCGCCAGCAGAGGGGGGGCATATGAGCAGTTCTTC. Its protein is CASRGGAYEQFF.

This chain joins TRBV27 and TRBJ2-2; 10 bases agree with TRBD2. The junction had 6 bases not matched to a gene; V was cut back by 8 bases and J by 0 bases. The CDR3 consists of 16 residues. The germline V gene encodes CDR1 MNHEY and CDR2 SMNVEV (reference sequence). The CDR3 DNA reads TGTGCCAGCCGGACTAGCGGAAGAGCGAACACCGGGGAGCTGTTTTTT. Residues: CASRTSGRANTGELFF.

There are a few counts of this clone. This chain connects TRBV19 to TRBJ1-4, with D possibly being TRBD1 (6 bases). Per germline, CDR1 LNHDA and CDR2 SQIVND (reference sequence). The CDR3 is 16 amino acids. Trimming pared 5 bases from V and 8 bases from J, leaving 21 bases between. CDR3 sequence (DNA): TGTGCCAGTAGTCGGGGGCCGGCGGGGGTGCGGGAAAAACTGTTTTTT. It encodes CASSRGPAGVREKLFF.

The DNA for the CDR3 is TGTGCCAGCAGCGTGGGACAGGGAAACACCATATATTTT. This gives the protein CASSVGQGNTIYF. V usage is TRBV9 and J usage is TRBJ1-3, with 7 positions matching TRBD1. V trimming: 2 bases; J trimming: 4 bases; junction bases outside the gene matches: 0. Germline V gene sequence: CDR1 SGDLS, CDR2 YYNGEE. CDR3 length equals 13 residues. The full variable domain, with the rest looked up from reference TRBV9 and TRBJ1-3, is DSGVTQTPKHLITATGQRVTLRCSPRSGDLSVYWYQQSLDQGLQFLIQYYNGEERAKGNILERFSAQQFPDLHSELNLSSLELGDSALYFCASSVGQGNTIYFGEGSWLTVV.

The chain carries TRBV6-6 and TRBJ2-7; possible D gene TRBD2, 5 bases. The CDR3 consists of 12 residues. The germline V and J ends were trimmed by 4 bases and 6 bases, with 10 bases remaining between them. Germline V gives CDR1 MNHNY, CDR2 SVGAGI (reference sequence). The CDR3 bases are TGTGCCAGCAGTTCAGCAACTAGCGAGCAGTACTTC. Translating gives CASSSATSEQYF.

This clone appeared many times. The rearrangement links TRBV15 to TRBJ2-3; D is perhaps TRBD2 (6 bases). CDR3 length: 13 amino acids. Germline assignment: CDR1 LNHNV and CDR2 YYDKDF (reference sequence). Trimming cost V 7 bases and J 3 bases, with 11 bases left between them. The CDR3 DNA reads TGTGCCACCACCAGTGGGGGGACAGATACGCAGTATTTT. Amino acid sequence: CATTSGGTDTQYF.

This clone has a handful of counts. The chain couples TRBV18 to TRBJ1-5, with D possibly being TRBD1 (6 bases). The V gene's germline CDR1 is KGHSH and CDR2 LQKENI. V shed 6 bases and J shed 2 bases, with 14 bases lying between them. The CDR3 is made up of 15 amino acids. CDR3 DNA sequence: TGTGCCAGCTCGAGCCTAGAGGGGGGCAATCAGCCCCAGCATTTT. The encoded protein is CASSSLEGGNQPQHF.

The chain combines TRBV18 with TRBJ2-7; 8 nucleotides match TRBD1. This CDR3 spans 13 amino acids. In germline, CDR1 is KGHSH, CDR2 LQKENI. V lost 6 bases and J lost 2; bases outside the gene matches: 3. CDR3: CASSGGQAYEQYF. The CDR3 DNA follows: TGTGCCAGCTCCGGGGGACAGGCCTACGAGCAGTACTTC.

The CDR3 DNA is TGTGCCAGCAGTGCAATTTTCACTGAAGCTTTCTTT. It specifies CASSAIFTEAFF. The chain couples TRBV2 to TRBJ1-1; no reliable D call. Germline V gene data show CDR1 as SNHLY and CDR2 as FYNNEI. The CDR3 consists of 12 residues. Between the trimmed V and J ends, which lost 4 bases and 4 bases, there was a span of 7 bases.